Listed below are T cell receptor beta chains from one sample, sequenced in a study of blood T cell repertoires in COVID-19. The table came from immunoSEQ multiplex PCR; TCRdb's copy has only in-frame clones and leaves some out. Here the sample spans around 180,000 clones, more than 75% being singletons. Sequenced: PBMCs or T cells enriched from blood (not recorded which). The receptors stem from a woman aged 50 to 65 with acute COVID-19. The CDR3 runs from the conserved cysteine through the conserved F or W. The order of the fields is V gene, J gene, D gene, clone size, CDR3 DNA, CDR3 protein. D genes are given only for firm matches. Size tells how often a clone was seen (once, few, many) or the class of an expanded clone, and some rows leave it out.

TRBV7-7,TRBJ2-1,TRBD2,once,TGTGCCAGCAGCCCAGCGGGGGCCTACAATGAGCAGTTCTTC,CASSPAGAYNEQFF
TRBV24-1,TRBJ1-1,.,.,TGTGCCACCAGTGCTTACGGGGGTGAAGCTTTCTTT,CATSAYGGEAFF
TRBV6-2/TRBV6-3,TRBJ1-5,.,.,TGTGCCAGCAGTTACCACAGGACTCAGCCCCAGCATTTT,CASSYHRTQPQHF
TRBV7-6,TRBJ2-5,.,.,TGTGCCAGCAGCCTGACCGGGCAGGGCTTCCAAGAGACCCAGTACTTC,CASSLTGQGFQETQYF
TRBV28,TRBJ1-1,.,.,TGTGCCAGCAGTTTCGGAGTAGAAGCTTTCTTT,CASSFGVEAFF
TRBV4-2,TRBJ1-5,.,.,TGTGCCAGCAGCCAAGGTTACGAGTTCTCGGAGCCCCAGCATTTT,CASSQGYEFSEPQHF
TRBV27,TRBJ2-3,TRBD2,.,TGTGCCAGCAGTTATTACCCCCCAAGGACTAGCGGGGGGAGCACAGATACGCAGTATTTT,CASSYYPPRTSGGSTDTQYF
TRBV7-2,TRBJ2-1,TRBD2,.,TGTGCCAGCAGCTTAGCTAGCGGGGTTCTTGGTGAGCAGTTCTTC,CASSLASGVLGEQFF
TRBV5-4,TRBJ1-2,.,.,TGTGCCAGCAGCTTGACAGGTTTCTATGGCTACACCTTC,CASSLTGFYGYTF
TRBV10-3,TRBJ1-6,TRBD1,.,TGTGCCACCCTGAGGGTAGCGGCAGGGGGTGAAGCCCTCCACTTT,CATLRVAAGGEALHF
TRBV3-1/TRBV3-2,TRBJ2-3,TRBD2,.,TGTGCCAGCAGACCTTTGGGTAGCGGGGGCACAGATACGCAGTATTTT,CASRPLGSGGTDTQYF
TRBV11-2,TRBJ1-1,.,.,TGTGCCAGCAGCCCCGGGGGGAACACTGAAGCTTTCTTT,CASSPGGNTEAFF
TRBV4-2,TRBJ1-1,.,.,TGTGCCAGCAGCCGCCCGGGGGGGGAGGGATCCACTGAAGCTTTCTTT,CASSRPGGEGSTEAFF
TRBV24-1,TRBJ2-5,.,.,TGTGCCACCAGTGCGCCAGGGTTGGCAGAGACCCAGTACTTC,CATSAPGLAETQYF